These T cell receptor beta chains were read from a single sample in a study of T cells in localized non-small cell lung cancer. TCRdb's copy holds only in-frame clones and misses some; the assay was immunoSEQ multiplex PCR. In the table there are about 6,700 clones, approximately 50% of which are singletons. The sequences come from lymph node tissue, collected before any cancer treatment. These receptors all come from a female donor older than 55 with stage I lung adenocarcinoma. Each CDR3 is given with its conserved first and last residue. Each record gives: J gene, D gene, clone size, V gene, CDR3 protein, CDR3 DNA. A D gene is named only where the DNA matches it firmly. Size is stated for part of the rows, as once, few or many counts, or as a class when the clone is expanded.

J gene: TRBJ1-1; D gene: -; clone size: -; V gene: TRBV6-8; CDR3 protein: CASSYQGSDTEAFF; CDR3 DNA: TGTGCCAGCAGTTATCAGGGGTCAGACACTGAAGCTTTCTTT
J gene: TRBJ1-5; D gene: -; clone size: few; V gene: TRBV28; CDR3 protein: CASRYLGQGPNQPQHF; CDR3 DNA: TGTGCCAGCAGGTACCTTGGGCAGGGACCCAATCAGCCCCAGCATTTT
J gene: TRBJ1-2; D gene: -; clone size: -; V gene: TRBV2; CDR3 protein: CASSPTGNYGYTF; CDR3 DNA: TGTGCCAGCAGTCCTACAGGGAACTATGGCTACACCTTC
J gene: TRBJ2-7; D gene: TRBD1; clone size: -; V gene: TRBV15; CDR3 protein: CATSRPGQNYEQYF; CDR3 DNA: TGTGCCACCAGCAGACCGGGACAGAACTACGAGCAGTACTTC
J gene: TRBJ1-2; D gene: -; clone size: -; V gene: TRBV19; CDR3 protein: CASSIGVSNYGYTF; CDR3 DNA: TGTGCCAGTAGTATCGGAGTCAGTAACTATGGCTACACCTTC
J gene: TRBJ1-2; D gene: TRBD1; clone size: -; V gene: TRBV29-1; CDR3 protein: CSAGQGGIYGYTF; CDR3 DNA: TGCAGCGCGGGACAGGGGGGGATCTATGGCTACACCTTC
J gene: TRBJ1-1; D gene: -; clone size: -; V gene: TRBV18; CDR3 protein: CASQPGRQNTEAFF; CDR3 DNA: TGTGCCAGCCAGCCTGGAAGGCAGAACACTGAAGCTTTCTTT
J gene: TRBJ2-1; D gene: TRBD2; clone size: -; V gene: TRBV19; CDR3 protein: CASSIEGGMAEQFF; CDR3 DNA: TGTGCCAGTAGTATAGAGGGGGGGATGGCAGAGCAGTTCTTC
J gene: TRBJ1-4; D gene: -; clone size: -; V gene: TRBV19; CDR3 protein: CASSPRQARMEKLFF; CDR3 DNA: TGTGCCAGTAGTCCGCGACAGGCCCGGATGGAAAAACTGTTTTTT
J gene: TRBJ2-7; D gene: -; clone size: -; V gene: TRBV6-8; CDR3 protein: CASSYSSRSYEQYF; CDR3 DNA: TGTGCCAGCAGTTACTCGTCTCGCTCCTACGAGCAGTACTTC
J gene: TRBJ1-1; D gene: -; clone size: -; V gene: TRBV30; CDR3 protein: CAWSRGQEVETFF; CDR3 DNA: TGTGCCTGGAGTAGGGGCCAGGAAGTAGAAACTTTCTTT
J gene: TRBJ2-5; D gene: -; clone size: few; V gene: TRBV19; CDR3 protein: CASSFGGETQYF; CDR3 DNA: TGTGCCAGTAGTTTTGGGGGAGAGACCCAGTACTTC
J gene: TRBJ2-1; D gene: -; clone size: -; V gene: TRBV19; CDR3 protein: CASRSLALNEQFF; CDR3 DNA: TGTGCCTCCAGGAGCTTGGCACTCAATGAGCAGTTCTTC
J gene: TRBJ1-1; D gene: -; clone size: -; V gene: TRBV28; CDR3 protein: CASKGQLNTEAFF; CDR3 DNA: TGTGCCAGCAAAGGGCAACTGAACACTGAAGCTTTCTTT
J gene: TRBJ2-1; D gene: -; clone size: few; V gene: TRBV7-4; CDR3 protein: CASSVGVTRTISSYNEQFF; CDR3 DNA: TGTGCCAGCAGCGTAGGGGTGACTAGGACGATTAGCTCCTACAATGAGCAGTTCTTC
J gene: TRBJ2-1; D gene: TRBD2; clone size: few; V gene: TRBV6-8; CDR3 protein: CASSSAFLRGGLNEQFF; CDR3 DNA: TGTGCCAGCAGCTCCGCCTTCTTGCGGGGGGGCCTCAATGAGCAGTTCTTC
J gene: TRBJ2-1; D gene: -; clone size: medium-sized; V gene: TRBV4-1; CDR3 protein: CASSQDGRDYNEQFF; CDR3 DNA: TGCGCCAGCAGCCAAGATGGACGGGACTACAATGAGCAGTTCTTC
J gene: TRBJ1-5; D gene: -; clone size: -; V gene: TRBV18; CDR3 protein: CASSRDPNQPQHF; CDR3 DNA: TGTGCCAGCTCACGGGACCCCAATCAGCCCCAGCATTTT
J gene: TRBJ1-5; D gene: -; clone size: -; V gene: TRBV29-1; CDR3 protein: CSVEPGPGQPQHF; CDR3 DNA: TGCAGCGTTGAGCCGGGGCCAGGCCAGCCCCAGCATTTT
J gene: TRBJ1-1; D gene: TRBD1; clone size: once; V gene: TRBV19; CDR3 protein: CASSMELGQGGEAFF; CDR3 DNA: TGTGCCAGTAGTATGGAATTGGGACAGGGTGGTGAAGCTTTCTTT
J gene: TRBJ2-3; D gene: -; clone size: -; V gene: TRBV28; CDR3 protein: CASSSLTDTQYF; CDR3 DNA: TGTGCCAGCAGTTCATTGACAGATACGCAGTATTTT
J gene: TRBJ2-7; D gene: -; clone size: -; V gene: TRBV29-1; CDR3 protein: CSVGGLGGNYEQYF; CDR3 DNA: TGCAGCGTTGGAGGCCTAGGGGGTAACTACGAGCAGTACTTC
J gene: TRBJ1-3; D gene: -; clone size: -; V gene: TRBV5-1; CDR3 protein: CASSLVGSGNTIYF; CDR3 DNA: TGCGCCAGCAGCTTGGTGGGCTCTGGAAACACCATATATTTT
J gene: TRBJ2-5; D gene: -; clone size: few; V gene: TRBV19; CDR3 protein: CASNLRGAETQYF; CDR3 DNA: TGTGCCAGTAATTTACGGGGAGCAGAGACCCAGTACTTC
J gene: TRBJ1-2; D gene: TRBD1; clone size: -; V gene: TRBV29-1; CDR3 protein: CSVSPGTGAYGYTF; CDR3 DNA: TGCAGCGTTAGCCCCGGGACAGGGGCCTATGGCTACACCTTC
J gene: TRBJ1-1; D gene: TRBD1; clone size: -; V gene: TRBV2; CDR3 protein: CASSPRDRFNTEAFF; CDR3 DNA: TGTGCCAGCAGCCCCAGGGACAGGTTTAACACTGAAGCTTTCTTT
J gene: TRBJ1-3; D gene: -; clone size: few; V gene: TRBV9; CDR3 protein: CASSVEGDSGNTIYF; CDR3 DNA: TGTGCCAGCAGCGTAGAGGGGGACTCTGGAAACACCATATATTTT
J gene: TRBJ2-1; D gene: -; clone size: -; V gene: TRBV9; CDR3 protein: CASTSGDYNEQFF; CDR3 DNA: TGTGCCAGTACTAGTGGAGACTACAATGAGCAGTTCTTC
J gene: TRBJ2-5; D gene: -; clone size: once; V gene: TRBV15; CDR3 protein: CATSRGVQRARETQYF; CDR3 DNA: TGTGCCACCAGCAGGGGGGTCCAGAGAGCGAGGGAGACCCAGTACTTC
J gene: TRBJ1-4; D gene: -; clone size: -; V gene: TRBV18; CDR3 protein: CASSPTRTVTNEKLFF; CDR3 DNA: TGTGCCAGCTCGCCGACCAGGACAGTTACTAATGAAAAACTGTTTTTT